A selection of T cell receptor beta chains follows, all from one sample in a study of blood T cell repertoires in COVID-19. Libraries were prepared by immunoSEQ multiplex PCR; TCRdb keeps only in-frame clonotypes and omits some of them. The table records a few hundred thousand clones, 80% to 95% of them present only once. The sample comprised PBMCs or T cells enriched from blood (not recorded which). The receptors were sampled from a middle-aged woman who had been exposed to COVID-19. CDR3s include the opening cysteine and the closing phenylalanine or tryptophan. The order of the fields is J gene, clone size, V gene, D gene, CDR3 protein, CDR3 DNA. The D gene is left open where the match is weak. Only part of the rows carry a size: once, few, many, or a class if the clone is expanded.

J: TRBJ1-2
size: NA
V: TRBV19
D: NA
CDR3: CASSTAGDGYTF
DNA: TGTGCCAGTAGTACGGCAGGGGATGGCTACACCTTC

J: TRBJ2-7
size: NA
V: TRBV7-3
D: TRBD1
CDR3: CASSLRSGTGLYEQYF
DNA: TGTGCCAGCAGCTTAAGGTCCGGGACAGGGTTATACGAGCAGTACTTC

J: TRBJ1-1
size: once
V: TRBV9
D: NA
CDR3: CASSPTNLNTEAFF
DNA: TGTGCCAGCAGCCCCACTAATCTGAACACTGAAGCTTTCTTT

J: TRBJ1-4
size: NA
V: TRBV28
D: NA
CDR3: CASSQTGHNEKLFF
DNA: TGTGCCAGCAGCCAGACAGGCCATAATGAAAAACTGTTTTTT

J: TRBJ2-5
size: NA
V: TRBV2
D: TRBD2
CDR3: CASKSGGGTGTQYF
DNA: TGTGCCAGCAAGAGCGGGGGGGGAACGGGGACCCAGTACTTC

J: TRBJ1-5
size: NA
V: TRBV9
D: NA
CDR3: CASSAGVNQPQHF
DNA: TGTGCCAGCAGCGCCGGGGTAAATCAGCCCCAGCATTTT

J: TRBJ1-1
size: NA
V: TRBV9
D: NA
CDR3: CASSVESGPRGNTEAFF
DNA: TGTGCCAGCAGCGTCGAGAGTGGCCCGAGAGGGAACACTGAAGCTTTCTTT

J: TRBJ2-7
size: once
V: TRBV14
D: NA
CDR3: CASSPLASGRPYEQYF
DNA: TGTGCCAGCAGCCCCTTGGCGTCGGGGAGGCCCTACGAGCAGTACTTC

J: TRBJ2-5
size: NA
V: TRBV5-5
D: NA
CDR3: CASSFSDSWETQYF
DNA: TGTGCCAGCAGCTTCTCTGACAGCTGGGAGACCCAGTACTTC

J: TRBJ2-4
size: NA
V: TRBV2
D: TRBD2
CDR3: CASSFGTSGPNIQYF
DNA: TGTGCCAGCAGTTTTGGGACTAGCGGACCAAACATTCAGTACTTC

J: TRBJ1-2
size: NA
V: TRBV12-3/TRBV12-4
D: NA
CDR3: CASSSSGYGYTF
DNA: TGTGCCAGCAGTTCATCAGGTTATGGCTACACCTTC

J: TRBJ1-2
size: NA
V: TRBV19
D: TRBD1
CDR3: CASSRDRDSYGYTF
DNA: TGTGCCAGTAGTAGGGACAGGGATTCCTATGGCTACACCTTC

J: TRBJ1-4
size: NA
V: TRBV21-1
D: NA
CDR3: CASGNRGLNEKLFF
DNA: TGTGCCAGCGGCAACAGGGGCCTTAATGAAAAACTGTTTTTT

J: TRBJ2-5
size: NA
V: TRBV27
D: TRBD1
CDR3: CASSLRQGETQYF
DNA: TGTGCCAGCAGTTTACGACAGGGAGAGACCCAGTACTTC

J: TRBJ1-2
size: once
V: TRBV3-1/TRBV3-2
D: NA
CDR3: CASSRGLGGGYGYTF
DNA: TGTGCCAGCAGCCGCGGCCTGGGAGGTGGCTATGGCTACACCTTC

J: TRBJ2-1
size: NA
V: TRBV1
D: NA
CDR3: CTSSSEGGGAFCEQFF
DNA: TGCACCAGCAGCTCCGAAGGTGGGGGGGCATTTTGTGAGCAGTTCTTC

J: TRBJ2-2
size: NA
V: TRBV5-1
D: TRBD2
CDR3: CASNIAGTGELFF
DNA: TGCGCCAGCAACATAGCGGGCACCGGGGAGCTGTTTTTT

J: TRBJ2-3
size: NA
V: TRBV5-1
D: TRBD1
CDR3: CASSFSAGGTDTQYF
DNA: TGCGCCAGCAGCTTTTCGGCAGGGGGAACAGATACGCAGTATTTT

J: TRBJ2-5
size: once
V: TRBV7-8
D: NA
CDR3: CASSLGRETQYF
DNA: TGTGCCAGCAGCTTAGGGCGGGAGACCCAGTACTTC

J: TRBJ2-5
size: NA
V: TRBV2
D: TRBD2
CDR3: CASLKGLAGEETQYF
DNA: TGTGCCAGCCTAAAGGGTTTAGCGGGGGAGGAGACCCAGTACTTC

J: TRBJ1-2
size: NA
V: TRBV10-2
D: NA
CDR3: CASKDGGYYGYTF
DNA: TGCGCCAGCAAGGACGGGGGATACTATGGCTACACCTTC

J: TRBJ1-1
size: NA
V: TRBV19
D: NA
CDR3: CASADREAFF
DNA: TGTGCCAGTGCCGACAGAGAAGCTTTCTTT

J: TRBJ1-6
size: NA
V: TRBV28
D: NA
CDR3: CASSLSLGNSPLHF
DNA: TGTGCCAGCAGTTTATCGTTGGGCAATTCACCCCTCCACTTT

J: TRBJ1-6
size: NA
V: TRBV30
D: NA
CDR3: CALKLGSPLHF
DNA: TGTGCCCTGAAGTTGGGCTCACCCCTCCACTTT

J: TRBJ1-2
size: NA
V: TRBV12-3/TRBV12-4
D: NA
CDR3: CASSYRDTYGYTF
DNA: TGTGCCAGCAGTTACAGGGACACCTATGGCTACACCTTC

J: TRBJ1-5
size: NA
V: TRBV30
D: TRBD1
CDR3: CAWSVLGTGYNQPQHF
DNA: TGTGCCTGGAGTGTACTCGGGACAGGGTACAATCAGCCCCAGCATTTT

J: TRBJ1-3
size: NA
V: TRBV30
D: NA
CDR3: CAWSLAHTVQTSGNTIYF
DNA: TGTGCCTGGAGTCTCGCCCACACGGTACAGACCTCTGGAAACACCATATATTTT

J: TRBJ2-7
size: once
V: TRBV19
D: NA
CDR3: CASSIGRIYEQYF
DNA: TGTGCCAGTAGTATAGGGCGGATCTACGAGCAGTACTTC

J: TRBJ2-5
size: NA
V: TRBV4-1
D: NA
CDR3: CASSQRTALGETQYF
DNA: TGCGCCAGCAGCCAACGGACAGCCTTGGGGGAGACCCAGTACTTC

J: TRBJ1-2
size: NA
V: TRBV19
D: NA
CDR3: CASSDGNFYGYTF
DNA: TGTGCCAGTAGCGACGGGAACTTCTATGGCTACACCTTC

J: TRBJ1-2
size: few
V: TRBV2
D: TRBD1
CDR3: CASSGTGYGYTF
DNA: TGTGCCAGCAGCGGGACAGGCTATGGCTACACCTTC

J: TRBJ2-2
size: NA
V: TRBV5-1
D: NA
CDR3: CASSLVAGWTGELFF
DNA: TGCGCCAGCAGCTTGGTTGCAGGGTGGACCGGGGAGCTGTTTTTT

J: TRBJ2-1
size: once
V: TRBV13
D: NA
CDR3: CASSPRGSYNEQFF
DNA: TGTGCCAGCAGCCCGCGAGGCTCCTACAATGAGCAGTTCTTC

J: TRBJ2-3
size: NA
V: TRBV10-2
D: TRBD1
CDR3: CASSLDRGTDTQYF
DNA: TGCGCCAGCAGTCTGGACAGGGGCACAGATACGCAGTATTTT

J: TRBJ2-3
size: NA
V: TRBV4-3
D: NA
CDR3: CASSPHPAATSTDTQYF
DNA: TGCGCCAGCAGCCCCCACCCAGCGGCCACTAGCACAGATACGCAGTATTTT

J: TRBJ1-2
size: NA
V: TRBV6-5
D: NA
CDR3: CASSNIERMNGYTF
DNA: TGTGCCAGCAGTAATATAGAGAGGATGAATGGCTACACCTTC

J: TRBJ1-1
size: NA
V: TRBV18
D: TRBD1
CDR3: CASSKTGDLIEAFF
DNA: TGTGCCAGCTCAAAGACAGGGGACCTTATAGAAGCTTTCTTT

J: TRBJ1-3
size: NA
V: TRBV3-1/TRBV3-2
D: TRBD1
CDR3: CASSLLQGGTFGNTIYF
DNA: TGTGCCAGCAGCCTCCTTCAGGGGGGAACGTTCGGAAACACCATATATTTT

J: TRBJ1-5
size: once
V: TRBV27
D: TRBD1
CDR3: CASSPTRDRVGNQPQHF
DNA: TGTGCCAGCAGCCCTACAAGAGACAGGGTTGGTAATCAGCCCCAGCATTTT

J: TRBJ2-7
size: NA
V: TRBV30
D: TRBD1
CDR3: CAWSIPGTGAYEQYF
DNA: TGTGCCTGGAGTATTCCCGGGACAGGGGCCTACGAGCAGTACTTC

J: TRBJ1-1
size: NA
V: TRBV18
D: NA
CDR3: CASSPQGPYTEAFF
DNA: TGTGCCAGCTCACCACAGGGGCCGTACACTGAAGCTTTCTTT

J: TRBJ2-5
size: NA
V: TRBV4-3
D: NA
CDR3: CASSQRLTQETQYF
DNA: TGCGCCAGCAGCCAAAGACTAACCCAAGAGACCCAGTACTTC

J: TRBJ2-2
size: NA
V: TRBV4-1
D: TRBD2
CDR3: CASSQISGLVWFGELFF
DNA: TGCGCCAGCAGCCAAATCTCGGGACTAGTTTGGTTCGGGGAGCTGTTTTTT

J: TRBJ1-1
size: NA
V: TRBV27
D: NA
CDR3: CASSLRGRGNTEAFF
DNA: TGTGCCAGCAGTTTAAGGGGCAGGGGGAACACTGAAGCTTTCTTT

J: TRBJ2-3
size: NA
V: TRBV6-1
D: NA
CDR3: CASSEVPGRNTQYF
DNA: TGTGCCAGCAGTGAAGTTCCGGGGAGAAATACGCAGTATTTT

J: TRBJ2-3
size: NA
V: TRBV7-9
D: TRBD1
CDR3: CASSLRQGSTDTQYF
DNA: TGTGCCAGCAGCTTAAGACAGGGTAGCACAGATACGCAGTATTTT

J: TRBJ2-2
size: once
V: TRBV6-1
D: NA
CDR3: CASSEEGRGSGELFF
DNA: TGTGCCAGCAGTGAAGAGGGCCGAGGGTCCGGGGAGCTGTTTTTT

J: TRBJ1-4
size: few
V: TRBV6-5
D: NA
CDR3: CASRDGQSTNEKLFF
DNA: TGTGCCAGCAGGGACGGACAGTCTACTAATGAAAAACTGTTTTTT

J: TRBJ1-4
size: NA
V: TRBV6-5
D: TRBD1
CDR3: CASSMGQGLGEKLFF
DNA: TGTGCCAGCAGTATGGGACAGGGCTTAGGGGAAAAACTGTTTTTT

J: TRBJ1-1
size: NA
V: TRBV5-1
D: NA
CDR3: CASSSGLMNTEAFF
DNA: TGCGCCAGCAGCTCCGGACTCATGAACACTGAAGCTTTCTTT

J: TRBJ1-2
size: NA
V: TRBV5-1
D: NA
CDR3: CASMRSGGNGYTF
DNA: TGCGCCAGCATGCGGTCGGGAGGTAATGGCTACACCTTC

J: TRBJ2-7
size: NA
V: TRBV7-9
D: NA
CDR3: CASSGSLAANYEQYF
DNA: TGTGCCAGCAGCGGGTCCTTAGCGGCGAACTACGAGCAGTACTTC

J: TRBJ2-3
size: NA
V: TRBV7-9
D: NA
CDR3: CASPPEDSDTQYF
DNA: TGTGCCAGCCCCCCAGAGGACTCAGATACGCAGTATTTT

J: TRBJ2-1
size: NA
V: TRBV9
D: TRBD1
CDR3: CASSNRRTGAGSYNEQFF
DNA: TGTGCCAGCAGCAACCGAAGGACAGGGGCAGGCTCCTACAATGAGCAGTTCTTC

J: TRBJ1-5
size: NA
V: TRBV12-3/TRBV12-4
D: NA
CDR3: CASSLNQPQHF
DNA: TGTGCCAGCAGCCTTAATCAGCCCCAGCATTTT